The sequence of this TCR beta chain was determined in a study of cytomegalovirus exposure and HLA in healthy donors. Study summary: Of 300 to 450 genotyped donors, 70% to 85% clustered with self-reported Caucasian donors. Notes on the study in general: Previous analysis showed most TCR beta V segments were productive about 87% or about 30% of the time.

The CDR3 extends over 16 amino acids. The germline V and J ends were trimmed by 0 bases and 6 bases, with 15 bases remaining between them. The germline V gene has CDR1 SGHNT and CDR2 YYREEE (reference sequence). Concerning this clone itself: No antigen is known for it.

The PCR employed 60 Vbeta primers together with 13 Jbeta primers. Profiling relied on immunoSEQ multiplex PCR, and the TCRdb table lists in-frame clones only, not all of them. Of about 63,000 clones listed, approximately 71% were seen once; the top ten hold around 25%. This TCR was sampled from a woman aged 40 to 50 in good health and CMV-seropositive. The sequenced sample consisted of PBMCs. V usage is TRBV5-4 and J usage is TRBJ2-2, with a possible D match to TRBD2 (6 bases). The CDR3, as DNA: TGTGCCAGCAGCTTGGATCATCGCGGCGGGGCCGGGGAGCTGTTTTTT. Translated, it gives CASSLDHRGGAGELFF. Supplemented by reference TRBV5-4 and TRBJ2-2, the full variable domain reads ETGVTQSPTHLIKTRGQQVTLRCSSQSGHNTVSWYQQALGQGPQFIFQYYREEENGRGNFPPRFSGLQFPNYSSELNVNALELDDSALYLCASSLDHRGGAGELFFGEGSRLTVL.